This TCR beta chain was captured by sequencing in a study of neurological immune-mediated disorders. This CDR3 has 15 amino acids. V lost 6 bases, J lost 4 bases, and 9 bases stayed unmatched. TCRdb itself ran the 5' RACE reads through MiXCR, one entry per CDR3 protein. The repertoire holds 57,000 or so distinct CDR3 sequences, with roughly 10% as singletons. This clonotype was counted many times. Described time point: longitudinal time-point 2. This TCR came from a man under 40 in good health. Input material: PBMCs. The J gene is TRBJ2-7, the V gene TRBV12-3 or TRBV12-4, with 10 bases lining up with TRBD2. CDR3 sequence reads: CASSRLPSGSYEQYF. CDR3 sequence (DNA): TGTGCCAGCAGCAGACTGCCTAGCGGGAGTTACGAGCAGTACTTC.